The clone carrying this TCR beta chain was observed a few times. This entry belongs to a study of tumour-infiltrating T cells in Burkitt lymphoma. About the study: Repertoire clonality predicted overall and progression-free survival.

The CDR3 consists of 11 residues. V lost 4 bases and J 9 bases, leaving 9 bases between the germline ends. CDR1 MNHEY and CDR2 SVGAGI come from the germline V gene. Some clones are missing from TCRdb's copy, which holds only in-frame ones; the method was immunoSEQ multiplex PCR. The sample includes some 9,200 clones, less than 65% of them seen just once. This clonotype originated in a human donor with diffuse large B-cell lymphoma. The chain employs TRBV6-5 and TRBJ1-1, with D maybe TRBD1 (6 bases). Sequences were obtained from tumor tissue. Here the CDR3 reads CASSLGAKAFF. CDR3 DNA: TGTGCCAGCAGTTTGGGGGCAAAAGCTTTCTTT.